This paragraph covers one T cell receptor (beta chain) sequence. Antigen unknown. The data derive from a study of cytomegalovirus exposure and HLA in healthy donors. Overall study findings and caveats: A missense variant in DCLRE1C was later tied to TCR beta V- and J-gene trimming. CMV antigen specificity was confirmed in vitro for three CMV-associated chains. TRBV6-2, TRBV6-3 and other indistinguishable V segments were excluded. When a later analysis compared HLA-associated TCR beta chains with equally common others, the HLA-associated chains turned out to be more clonally expanded and to have lower generation probabilities.

PCR was performed using 60 Vbeta and 13 Jbeta primers. Sequencing was performed with immunoSEQ multiplex PCR; in TCRdb, only in-frame clones are kept and a portion is missing. The sample has 250,000 to 350,000 clones, roughly 90% seen once; the top ten hold less than 4.5%. Per germline, CDR1 LGHNA and CDR2 YSLEER. The CDR3 runs to 15 residues. V dropped 5 bases and J dropped 6; count of bases not matched to a gene: 11. The sample consisted of PBMCs. The rearrangement links TRBV4-3 to TRBJ2-3; 7 bases map to TRBD1. This TCR came from a man aged 35 to 55 in good health and CMV-seropositive. Written as DNA, the CDR3 is TGCGCCAGCAGCTTGGCCAGGGGGTCTGTCGATACGCAGTATTTT. Translated: CASSLARGSVDTQYF.